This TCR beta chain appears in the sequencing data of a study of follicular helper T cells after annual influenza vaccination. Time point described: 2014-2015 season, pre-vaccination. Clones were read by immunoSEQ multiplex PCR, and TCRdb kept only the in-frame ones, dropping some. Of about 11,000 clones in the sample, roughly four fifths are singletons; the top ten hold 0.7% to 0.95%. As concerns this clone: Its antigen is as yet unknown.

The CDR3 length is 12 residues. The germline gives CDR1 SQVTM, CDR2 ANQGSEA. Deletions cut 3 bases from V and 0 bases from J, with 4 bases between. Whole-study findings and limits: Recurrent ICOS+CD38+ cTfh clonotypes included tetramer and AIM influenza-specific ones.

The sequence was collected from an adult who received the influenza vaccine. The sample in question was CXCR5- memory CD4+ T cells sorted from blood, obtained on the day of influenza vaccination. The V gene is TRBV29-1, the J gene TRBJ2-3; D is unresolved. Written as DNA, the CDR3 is TGCAGCGTTGAGGACAGCACAGATACGCAGTATTTT. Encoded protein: CSVEDSTDTQYF.